The T cell receptor beta chain under discussion was sequenced for a study of cytomegalovirus exposure and HLA in healthy donors. Primers for the PCR totalled 60 Vbeta and 13 Jbeta. This table comes from immunoSEQ multiplex PCR, and its TCRdb copy is limited to in-frame clones, with some not included. The data show 120,000 to 150,000 clones, roughly 79% seen once. CDR3 length equals 20 residues. Looked up from germline, CDR1 is PRHDT and CDR2 is FYEKMQ (reference sequence). After removal of 2 bases from V and 2 bases from J, the junction contained 11 bases not matched to a gene. Sample: PBMCs. The sequence was obtained from a male donor in good health and CMV-seronegative. The gene calls are TRBV13 and TRBJ2-3; 15 bases agree with TRBD2. The CDR3 nucleotides are TGTGCCAGCAGCTTATATCGTAGGACTAGCGGGAGGGGCATCACAGATACGCAGTATTTT. Translating gives CASSLYRRTSGRGITDTQYF. The variable domain in full, completed from reference TRBV13 and TRBJ2-3, reads AAGVIQSPRHLIKEKRETATLKCYPIPRHDTVYWYQQGPGQDPQFLISFYEKMQSDKGSIPDRFSAQQFSDYHSELNMSSLELGDSALYFCASSLYRRTSGRGITDTQYFGPGTRLTVL.